Here is one T cell receptor (beta chain) with its context. The data stem from a study of blood T cell repertoires in COVID-19. Study summary: Sites across the United States, Italy and Spain contributed samples from acute and convalescent COVID-19. PBMCs, B-cell-depleted T cells, or T cells provided the cDNA or gDNA that made up the material.

Looked up from germline, CDR1 is SGHKS and CDR2 is YYEKEE (reference sequence). V lost 2 bases and J lost 0; bases outside the gene matches: 8. The CDR3 is 16 amino acids. Profiling relied on immunoSEQ multiplex PCR, and the TCRdb table lists in-frame clones only, not all of them. The table has about 170,000 clones, roughly 79% seen once. The receptor was isolated from a woman older than 75 with acute or convalescent COVID-19. The sample taken for sequencing was peripheral blood. The genes are TRBV5-5 and TRBJ2-7; TRBD2 aligns across 7 bases. The CDR3 loop reads CASSFAASGSSYEQYF. CDR3 bases: TGTGCCAGCAGCTTCGCCGCTAGCGGTAGCTCCTACGAGCAGTACTTC.